Each of the 28 T cell receptor beta chains below was sequenced from the same sample in a study of regulatory T cells in long-lasting Graves disease. HTBI primers from iRepertoire and Arm-PCR of CDR3 regions yielded the TCR beta libraries. TCRdb re-called the multiplex PCR reads through MiXCR, storing one row per CDR3 protein. The table lists 500,000 to 700,000 distinct CDR3 sequences, 25% to 30% of them singletons, with 40% to 50% in the top ten. Time point meaning: persistent/refractory GD, antithyroid drugs over 5 years with positive TRAb. Extracted RNA from PBMCs served as the source of the TCR library. The sequencing here drew on peripheral blood mononuclear cells (PBMCs), taken when the disease was refractory, from a patient treated with antithyroid drugs. The receptors originated from a female donor with Graves disease.

V is TRBV12-3 or TRBV12-4 and J is TRBJ1-2; no clear D gene. This CDR3 has 13 residues. Trimming stripped 5 bases from V and 7 bases from J, with 14 bases between. The CDR3 region has the DNA TGTGCCAGCAGTCCCTCGACAATCTCTGGCTACACCTTC. Its translation: CASSPSTISGYTF.

The chain carries TRBV20-1 and TRBJ2-7; 8 bases are shared with TRBD1. The CDR3 spans 14 residues. The junction had 3 bases not matched to a gene; V was cut back by 0 bases and J by 2 bases. Germline V lookup: CDR1 DFQATT, CDR2 SNEGSKA (reference sequence). The CDR3 spells CSARDDRGTYEQYF. The CDR3 DNA sequence: TGCAGTGCTAGAGATGACAGGGGAACCTACGAGCAGTACTTC.

The chain has TRBV4-2 and TRBJ1-2, with no clear D. V was trimmed by 0 bases and J by 2 bases, leaving 7 bases between them. Germline CDR1 reads LGHNA; CDR2 reads YNFKEQ. This CDR3 has 14 amino acids. CDR3 amino acids: CASSQESLNYGYTF. Here the CDR3 DNA reads TGTGCCAGCAGCCAAGAAAGCCTCAACTATGGCTACACCTTC.

V is TRBV20-1 and J is TRBJ1-2, with 7 bases aligning to TRBD1. The V segment lost 0 bases and the J segment 3 bases; nucleotides outside the gene matches: 4. The CDR3 spans 14 residues. The germline gives CDR1 DFQATT, CDR2 SNEGSKA (reference sequence). For the CDR3, the DNA is TGCAGTGCTAGAGATGGGGGACAGCACTATGGCTACACCTTC. Translation gives CSARDGGQHYGYTF.

At least ten counts were recorded for this clonotype. This chain uses TRBV3-1 with TRBJ1-5; no clear D. Trimming removed 3 bases at V and 6 bases at J, with 12 bases between. The CDR3 covers 14 residues. Germline V gives CDR1 LGHDT, CDR2 YNNKEL (reference sequence). This CDR3 reads CASSQAGSPQPQHF. The CDR3, as DNA: TGTGCCAGCAGCCAGGCGGGTTCCCCTCAGCCCCAGCATTTT.

This clonotype showed up many times. The gene calls are TRBV12-3 or TRBV12-4 and TRBJ2-7; weak D call: TRBD2 (5 bases). The V end was cut by 5 bases, the J end by 0 bases, with 11 bases between. The CDR3 covers 14 residues. The CDR3 DNA is TGTGCCAGCAGTCCCGGGATCTTCTCCTACGAGCAGTACTTC. Protein: CASSPGIFSYEQYF.

This clonotype was observed at least ten times. The chain carries TRBV27 and TRBJ2-5; TRBD1 matches 7 bases. V shed 6 bases and J 0 bases; nucleotides not matched to a gene: 7. There are 15 residues in the CDR3. The V gene's germline CDR1 is MNHEY and CDR2 SMNVEV (reference sequence). This chain's CDR3 is CASSPTDRYQETQYF. The CDR3 DNA reads TGTGCCAGCAGCCCCACGGACAGGTACCAAGAGACCCAGTACTTC.

The V call is TRBV4-2, the J call TRBJ1-4, with 7 bases identical to TRBD1. This CDR3 spans 15 amino acids. After removal of 3 bases from V and 6 bases from J, the junction contained 7 bases not matched to a gene. Germline V gene lookup returns CDR1 LGHNA and CDR2 YNFKEQ. CDR3 DNA: TGTGCCAGCAGCCACAAAAGGGGGCTGGATGAAAAACTGTTTTTT. Translated, it gives CASSHKRGLDEKLFF.

DNA for the CDR3: TGTGCCAGCAGCCGGGGACAGGGAGCGGGCAATCAGCCCCAGCATTTT. This encodes CASSRGQGAGNQPQHF. The rearrangement links TRBV7-2 to TRBJ1-5; 9 nucleotides agree with TRBD1. The trim removed 5 bases at V and 2 bases at J, leaving 7 bases unmatched. The CDR3 has 16 amino acids. From germline, CDR1 is SGHTA and CDR2 FQGNSA.

This sequence joins TRBV7-3 and TRBJ2-2; tentatively, D is TRBD2 (6 bases). The CDR3 covers 15 residues. The V gene's germline CDR1 is SGHTA and CDR2 FQGTGA. V was clipped by 3 bases and J by 4 bases, with 12 bases between them. The CDR3 reads CASSFGGVGTGELFF. The CDR3 coding sequence is TGTGCCAGCAGCTTCGGGGGAGTTGGCACCGGGGAGCTGTTTTTT.

This clonotype was observed at least ten times. The chain links TRBV28 to TRBJ1-2; 7 bases match TRBD1. CDR3 size: 13 residues. The V and J ends lost 7 bases and 4 bases, in that order; junction bases with no gene match: 6. Germline CDR1 reads MDHEN; CDR2 reads SYDVKM. This CDR3 is CASTRDSVYGYTF. The CDR3 nucleotides are TGTGCCAGCACGCGGGACAGCGTCTATGGCTACACCTTC.

V usage is TRBV20-1 and J usage is TRBJ1-2; a possible D gene is TRBD1 (5 bases). CDR1 is DFQATT, CDR2 SNEGSKA, per germline (reference sequence). The CDR3 covers 14 residues. Trimming removed 2 bases at V and 4 bases at J, with 14 bases between. The CDR3 region has the DNA TGCAGTGCTAGATCAAAACAGCAGGGCTATGGCTACACCTTC. This codes for CSARSKQQGYGYTF.

This chain connects TRBV2 to TRBJ2-6; 9 bases line up with TRBD1. CDR3 length equals 19 residues. After removal of 8 bases from V and 0 bases from J, the junction contained 14 bases not matched to a gene. Germline V gives CDR1 SNHLY, CDR2 FYNNEI. The CDR3 reads CASGGPGQGEPSGANVLTF. CDR3 bases: TGTGCCAGCGGTGGACCGGGACAGGGTGAACCCTCTGGGGCCAACGTCCTGACTTTC. Together with reference TRBV2 and TRBJ2-6, the CDR3 gives the full variable domain: EPEVTQTPSHQVTQMGQEVILRCVPISNHLYFYWYRQILGQKVEFLVSFYNNEISEKSEIFDDQFSVERPDGSNFTLKIRSTKLEDSAMYFCASGGPGQGEPSGANVLTFGAGSRLTVL.

This chain uses TRBV10-3 with TRBJ2-2, with 9 bases fitting TRBD1. Germline CDR1 ENHRY, CDR2 SYGVKD. CDR3 length: 15 residues. V lost 6 bases, J lost 5 bases, and 7 bases stayed unmatched. CDR3 sequence (DNA): TGTGCCATCAGCCGGGACAGGGAATATACCGGGGAGCTGTTTTTT. It translates to CAISRDREYTGELFF.

This clonotype has just a few counts. The gene calls are TRBV15 and TRBJ2-1; 10 nucleotides agree with TRBD2. V was clipped by 1 base and J by 2 bases; unmatched bases: 2. The germline V gene has CDR1 LNHNV and CDR2 YYDKDF (reference sequence). There are 16 residues in the CDR3. CDR3 sequence: CATSRVTSGAYNEQFF. The CDR3, as DNA: TGTGCCACCAGCAGAGTCACTAGCGGGGCCTACAATGAGCAGTTCTTC.

This clonotype was seen at least ten times. The chain joins TRBV12-3 or TRBV12-4 to TRBJ1-1; 7 nucleotides line up with TRBD1. V lost 6 bases to trimming and J lost 3 bases; unmatched junction nucleotides: 7. The CDR3 consists of 14 residues. CDR3: CASSLGQADTEAFF. DNA of the CDR3: TGTGCCAGCAGCCTAGGACAGGCCGACACTGAAGCTTTCTTT.

This chain joins TRBV4-1 and TRBJ1-2, with 8 bases matching TRBD1. V dropped 4 bases and J dropped 4; count of bases not matched to a gene: 8. Germline V gives CDR1 MGHRA, CDR2 YSYEKL. This CDR3 is 15 amino acids long. This chain's CDR3 is CASSPVRDRTYGYTF. The CDR3 DNA reads TGCGCCAGCAGCCCCGTCCGGGACAGGACCTATGGCTACACCTTC.

The chain combines TRBV12-5 with TRBJ1-1; possible D gene TRBD1, 5 bases. In germline, CDR1 is LGHNT, CDR2 FRNRAP. The CDR3 loop spans 17 amino acids. Trimming shortened V by 9 bases and J by 2 bases, and 25 bases separated the two germline ends. The CDR3 region is CARPCMAGSGTNTEAFF. The DNA of the CDR3 is TGTGCTAGGCCATGTATGGCAGGTTCGGGGACTAACACTGAAGCTTTCTTT. The variable domain in full, with the rest retrieved from reference TRBV12-5 and TRBJ1-1, is DARVTQTPRHKVTEMGQEVTMRCQPILGHNTVFWYRQTMMQGLELLAYFRNRAPLDDSGMPKDRFSAEMPDATLATLKIQPSEPRDSAVYFCARPCMAGSGTNTEAFFGQGTRLTVV.

The J gene is TRBJ1-2, the V gene TRBV7-9; D uncertain. This CDR3 is built from 13 residues. The germline V gene has CDR1 SEHNR and CDR2 FQNEAQ (reference sequence). V lost 2 bases to trimming and J lost 8 bases, with 12 bases between them. CDR3 residues: CASSLIGSMGYTF. The CDR3, as DNA: TGTGCCAGCAGCTTAATAGGTTCGATGGGCTACACCTTC.

The rearrangement links TRBV19 to TRBJ2-5; TRBD1 matches 8 bases. The junction had 7 bases not matched to a gene; V was cut back by 3 bases and J by 4 bases. Germline V gene data show CDR1 as LNHDA and CDR2 as SQIVND (reference sequence). The length of the CDR3 is 15 residues. The CDR3 DNA sequence: TGTGCCAGTAGTATTGGGACAGGCACCTCAGAGACCCAGTACTTC. Translating it yields CASSIGTGTSETQYF.

This clonotype was observed many times. The gene calls are TRBV28 and TRBJ1-5, with D possibly matching TRBD1 (5 bases). The CDR3 extends over 17 amino acids. CDR1 is MDHEN, CDR2 SYDVKM, per germline. Trimming removed 3 bases at V and 4 bases at J, with 19 bases between. The CDR3: CASSFPREPKGNQPQHF. As DNA, the CDR3 is TGTGCCAGCAGTTTCCCTAGAGAACCCAAGGGGAATCAGCCCCAGCATTTT.

This clonotype occurred many times. The rearrangement uses TRBV2 and TRBJ1-4, with TRBD1 identical over 7 bases. There are 14 residues in the CDR3. The V gene's germline CDR1 is SNHLY and CDR2 FYNNEI. V trimming: 10 bases; J trimming: 8 bases; junction bases outside the gene matches: 13. The CDR3 DNA reads as TGTGCCACTACTATGGACAGGTCGCGAGAAAAACTGTTTTTT. Translated: CATTMDRSREKLFF.

V is TRBV27 and J is TRBJ1-5; D uncertain. Trimming took off 4 bases at V and 2 bases at J, with 21 bases between the two ends. The CDR3 runs to 18 residues. Germline V gene sequence: CDR1 MNHEY, CDR2 SMNVEV (reference sequence). CDR3 amino acids: CASSSLTRTRRGNQPQHF. The DNA of the CDR3 is TGTGCCAGCAGTTCTCTAACCCGGACCCGCCGGGGCAATCAGCCCCAGCATTTT.

The table lists this clonotype with many counts. DNA for the CDR3: TGTGCCAGCAGTCCCGGGACAGAAAATCAGCCCCAGCATTTT. As protein: CASSPGTENQPQHF. This chain connects TRBV12-3 or TRBV12-4 to TRBJ1-5, with 7 bases lining up with TRBD1. The junction had 5 bases not matched to a gene; V was cut back by 5 bases and J by 4 bases. This CDR3 has 14 amino acids.

This clonotype was seen more than once but under ten times. This chain links TRBV7-9 with TRBJ1-6; D unresolved. CDR3 size: 18 residues. V was shortened by 4 bases and J by 8 bases, with 24 bases between the two germline ends. Per the germline V gene, CDR1 is SEHNR and CDR2 is FQNEAQ (reference sequence). CDR3 nucleotides: TGTGCCAGCAGCTCATTAATGTCTGGGGTAATGAGCGATTCACCCCTCCACTTT. The encoded protein is CASSSLMSGVMSDSPLHF.

This clonotype has at least ten counts. V usage is TRBV12-3 or TRBV12-4 and J usage is TRBJ1-2, with 7 bases aligning to TRBD1. V shed 3 bases and J 7 bases; nucleotides not matched to a gene: 11. CDR3 length: 15 residues. The DNA of the CDR3 is TGTGCCAGCAGTTTCCGACAGGGTATCTCCCCTGGCTACACCTTC. It encodes CASSFRQGISPGYTF.

CDR3 bases: TGTGCCTGGAGTGGGCCCGGGACGGGGGCGGACTATGGCTACACCTTC. This sequence encodes CAWSGPGTGADYGYTF. The chain has TRBV30 and TRBJ1-2; weak D call: TRBD1 (6 bases). Trimming shortened V by 1 base and J by 3 bases, and 18 bases separated the two germline ends. Germline CDR1 reads GTSNPN; CDR2 reads SVGIG (reference sequence). The CDR3 spans 16 residues.

V usage is TRBV18 and J usage is TRBJ2-7; TRBD2 is a possible D gene (5 bases). V lost 3 bases and J lost 2, with 11 bases in between. CDR1 is KGHSH, CDR2 LQKENI, per germline. This CDR3 contains 14 residues. CDR3 in DNA: TGTGCCAGCTCACCCGGACGGGAACCCTACGAGCAGTACTTC. It encodes CASSPGREPYEQYF. Together with reference TRBV18 and TRBJ2-7, the CDR3 gives the full variable domain: NAGVMQNPRHLVRRRGQEARLRCSPMKGHSHVYWYRQLPEEGLKFMVYLQKENIIDESGMPKERFSAEFPKEGPSILRIQQVVRGDSAAYFCASSPGREPYEQYFGPGTRLTVT.